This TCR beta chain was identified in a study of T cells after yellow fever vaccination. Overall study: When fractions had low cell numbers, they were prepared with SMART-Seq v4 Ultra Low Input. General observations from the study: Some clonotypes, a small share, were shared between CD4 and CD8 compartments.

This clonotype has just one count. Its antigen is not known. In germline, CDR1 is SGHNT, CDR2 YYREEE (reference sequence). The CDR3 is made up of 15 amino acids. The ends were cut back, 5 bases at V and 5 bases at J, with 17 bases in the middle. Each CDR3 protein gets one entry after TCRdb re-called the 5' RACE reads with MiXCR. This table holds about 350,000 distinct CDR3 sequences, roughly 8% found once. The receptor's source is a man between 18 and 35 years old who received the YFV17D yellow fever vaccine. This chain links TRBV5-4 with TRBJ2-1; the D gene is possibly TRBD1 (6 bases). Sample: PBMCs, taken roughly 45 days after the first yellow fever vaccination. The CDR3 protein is CASSHTGIRNNEQFF. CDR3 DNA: TGTGCCAGCAGTCATACAGGGATTCGTAACAATGAGCAGTTCTTC.